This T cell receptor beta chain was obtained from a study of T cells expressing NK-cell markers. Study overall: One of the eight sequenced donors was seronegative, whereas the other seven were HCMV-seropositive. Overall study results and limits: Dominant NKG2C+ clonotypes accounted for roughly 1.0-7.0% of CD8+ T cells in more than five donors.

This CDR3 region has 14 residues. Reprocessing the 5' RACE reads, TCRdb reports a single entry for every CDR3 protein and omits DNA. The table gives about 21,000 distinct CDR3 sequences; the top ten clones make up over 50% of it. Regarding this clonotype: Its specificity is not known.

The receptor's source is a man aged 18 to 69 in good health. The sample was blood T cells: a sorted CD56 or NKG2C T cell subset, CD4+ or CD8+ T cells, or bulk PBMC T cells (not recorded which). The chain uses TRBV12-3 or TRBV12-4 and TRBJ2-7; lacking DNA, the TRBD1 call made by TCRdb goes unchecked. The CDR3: CASSLSGQIYEQYF.